This TCR beta chain was captured by sequencing in a study of blood T cells in healthy people across ages. Regarding the study as a whole: Older age coincided with a roughly linear decline in TCR beta diversity per million T cells. Long-lived donors had more naive CD4+ cells and higher diversity than aged donors.

With a J-beta primer mix and a sample-barcoded 5' primer, a second PCR ran 7 to 11 cycles. The template-switch adaptor was a 5' adaptor with 12 random nucleotides. It tagged each cDNA molecule. TCRdb ran MiXCR on the 5' RACE reads and lists one entry per CDR3 protein. The sample lists approximately 810,000 distinct CDR3 sequences, about 30% occurring once. Ten or more counts support this clonotype. Its matching antigen is unknown. Trimming pared 2 bases from V and 4 bases from J, leaving 14 bases between. Germline assignment: CDR1 MNHEY and CDR2 SVGEGT. The CDR3 length is 15 residues. The rearrangement joins TRBV6-2 or TRBV6-3 to TRBJ2-5, with a weak D call TRBD1 (5 bases). Sequencing input: blood. The source is a woman at least 80 years old in good health. CDR3 in DNA: TGTGCCAGCAGTTACGTGGGGCTATCACGAGAGACCCAGTACTTC. Its protein product is CASSYVGLSRETQYF.